This record covers a single T cell receptor (beta chain). Sequenced by immunoSEQ multiplex PCR; TCRdb stores in-frame clones only, minus some. This sample has some 49,000 clones, with roughly 81% found just once. The data originate from a study of radiotherapy plus CTLA-4 blockade in lung cancer. V gave up 4 bases and J gave up 6 bases, with 8 bases separating them. Germline-derived CDR1 and CDR2 are SGHTA and FQGNSA. The CDR3 runs to 12 residues. Here the sequenced sample was peripheral blood, taken from a patient treated with radiotherapy plus ipilimumab. The source of this sequence is a human donor with non-small cell lung cancer whose response to radiotherapy plus ipilimumab could not be evaluated. The chain uses TRBV7-2 and TRBJ2-3; D is uncertain. The CDR3: CASSSRLDTQYF. The CDR3 coding sequence is TGTGCCAGCAGCTCCCGGTTGGATACGCAGTATTTT.